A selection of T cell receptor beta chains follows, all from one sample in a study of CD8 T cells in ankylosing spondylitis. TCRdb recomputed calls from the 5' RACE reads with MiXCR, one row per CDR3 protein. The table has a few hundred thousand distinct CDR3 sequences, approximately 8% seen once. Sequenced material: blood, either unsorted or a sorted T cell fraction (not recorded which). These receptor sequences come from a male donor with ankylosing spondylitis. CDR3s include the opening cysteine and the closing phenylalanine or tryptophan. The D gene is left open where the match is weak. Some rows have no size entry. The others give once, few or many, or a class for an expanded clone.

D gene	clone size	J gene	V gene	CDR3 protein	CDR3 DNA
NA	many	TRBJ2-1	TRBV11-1	CASSPGYNEQFF	TGTGCCAGCAGCCCCGGGTACAATGAGCAGTTCTTC
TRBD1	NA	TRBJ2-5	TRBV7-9	CASSVGQGVTQYF	TGTGCCAGCAGCGTGGGACAGGGGGTGACCCAGTACTTC
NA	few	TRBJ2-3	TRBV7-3	CASGSGEGTDTQYF	TGTGCCAGCGGTTCGGGGGAGGGCACAGATACGCAGTATTTT
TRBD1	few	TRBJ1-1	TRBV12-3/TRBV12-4	CASSNRGNTEAFF	TGTGCCAGCAGTAACAGGGGGAACACTGAAGCTTTCTTT
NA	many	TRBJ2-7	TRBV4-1	CASSLDEDEQYF	TGCGCCAGCAGCTTGGACGAGGACGAGCAGTACTTC
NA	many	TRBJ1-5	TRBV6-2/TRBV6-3	CASSYSDQGYQPQHF	TGTGCCAGCAGTTACTCGGACCAGGGATACCAGCCCCAGCATTTT
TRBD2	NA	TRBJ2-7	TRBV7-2	CASSLAGGLIGEQYF	TGTGCCAGCAGCTTAGCGGGAGGGCTAATCGGCGAGCAGTACTTC
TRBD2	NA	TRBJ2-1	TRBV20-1	CSARDVASGTYNEQFF	TGCAGTGCTAGAGATGTCGCTAGCGGAACCTACAATGAGCAGTTCTTC
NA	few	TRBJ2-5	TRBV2	CASSEWGGYQETQYF	TGTGCCAGCAGTGAATGGGGCGGATACCAAGAGACCCAGTACTTC
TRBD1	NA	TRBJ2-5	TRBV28	CASSLSTGTGGRETQYF	TGTGCCAGCAGTTTGTCTACCGGGACAGGGGGTCGAGAGACCCAGTACTTC
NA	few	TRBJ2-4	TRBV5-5	CASSFWGQGILAKNIQYF	TGTGCCAGCAGCTTTTGGGGCCAGGGGATACTAGCCAAAAACATTCAGTACTTC
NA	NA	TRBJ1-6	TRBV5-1	CASSLEGTRSYNSPLHF	TGCGCCAGCAGTCTTGAGGGGACCCGCTCCTATAATTCACCCCTCCACTTT
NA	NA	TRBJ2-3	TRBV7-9	CASSWLQMRDTQYF	TGTGCCAGCAGCTGGCTTCAAATGAGAGATACGCAGTATTTT
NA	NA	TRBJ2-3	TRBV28	CASSPLVGATTDTQYF	TGTGCCAGCAGTCCCCTCGTCGGGGCCACCACAGATACGCAGTATTTT
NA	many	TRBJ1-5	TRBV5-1	CASSLGVGPSQPQHF	TGCGCCAGCAGCTTGGGGGTAGGCCCCTCTCAGCCCCAGCATTTT
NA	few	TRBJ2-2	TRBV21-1	CASSKVEGLANTGELFF	TGTGCCAGCAGCAAAGTGGAGGGACTCGCGAACACCGGGGAGCTGTTTTTT
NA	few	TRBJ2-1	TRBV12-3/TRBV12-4	CASSFSAYNEQFF	TGTGCCAGCAGTTTCTCGGCCTACAATGAGCAGTTCTTC
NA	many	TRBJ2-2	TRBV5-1	CASSLAGQNTGELFF	TGCGCCAGCAGCCTTGCGGGACAGAACACCGGGGAGCTGTTTTTT
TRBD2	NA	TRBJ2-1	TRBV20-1	CSASSGLAVGYNEQFF	TGCAGTGCTAGTTCCGGACTAGCGGTAGGTTACAATGAGCAGTTCTTC
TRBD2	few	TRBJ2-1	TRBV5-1	CASSLTSGRYNEQFF	TGCGCCAGCAGCTTGACTAGCGGGAGATACAATGAGCAGTTCTTC